A single T cell receptor (beta chain) is shown here with its context. What it binds is unknown. The data are from a study of T cells in localized non-small cell lung cancer. Assay: immunoSEQ multiplex PCR; the TCRdb copy retains only in-frame clones and omits some. The data hold roughly 50,000 clones, with 80% to 95% observed a single time. Study-wide results and limits: In uninvolved adjacent lung, T cell clonality reached its highest value, exceeding tumor. Heterogeneity remains possible because sequencing was limited to only one tumor region. A median of around 60 of the top 100 tumor clones appeared in adjacent lung, which was paired and uninvolved. Higher blood T cell density tracked longer overall survival.

The receptor's source is a man aged 35-69 years with stage I lung adenocarcinoma. The sample here was peripheral blood, taken before any cancer treatment.

The chain's CDR3 is CASNQISGTNEQFF. The CDR3 DNA sequence: TGTGCCAGCAACCAGATTAGCGGGACAAATGAGCAGTTCTTC. The V and J genes are TRBV11-1 and TRBJ2-1, with 8 bases fitting TRBD2. After removal of 7 bases from V and 7 bases from J, the junction contained 9 bases not matched to a gene. This CDR3 region has 14 residues. CDR1 and CDR2 from the germline V gene are SGHAT and FQDESV (reference sequence).